These T cell receptor beta chains were read from a single sample in a study of T cells in Graves' hyperthyroidism and ophthalmopathy. TCRdb called the multiplex PCR reads again in MiXCR, with one record for every CDR3 protein. The sample shows under 300,000 distinct CDR3 sequences, more than 10% of them seen only once. What was sequenced was blood. These receptors were obtained from a woman in her 30s with Graves' hyperthyroidism that later progressed to Graves' ophthalmopathy. CDR3s include the opening cysteine and the closing phenylalanine or tryptophan. Each record gives: J gene, D gene, clone size, CDR3 length, V gene, CDR3 DNA, CDR3 protein. D genes are given only for firm matches. Not every row has a clone size; where given, it reads once, few, many or a size class.

TRBJ2-7 | . | many | 14 | TRBV7-3 | TGTGCCAGCAGCCCCCATGCCAGCTCCTACGAGCAGTACTTC | CASSPHASSYEQYF
TRBJ2-5 | TRBD2 | . | 15 | TRBV9 | TGTGCCAGCAGCACTAGCGGCTCCCCGGAAGAGACCCAGTACTTC | CASSTSGSPEETQYF
TRBJ1-5 | . | . | 15 | TRBV19 | TGTGCCAGTAGTATAGAGGGGCTTAGCAATCAGTCCCAGCATTTT | CASSIEGLSNQSQHF
TRBJ2-3 | TRBD2 | . | 18 | TRBV14 | TGTGCCAGCAGCCAAGAAACCCCGGGGCGGGGGGAGGCAGATACGCAGTATTTT | CASSQETPGRGEADTQYF
TRBJ1-1 | TRBD1 | many | 16 | TRBV6-2/TRBV6-3 | TGTGCCAGCAGTTACTCGGTTGGGACAGGGAGGACTGAAGCTTTCTTT | CASSYSVGTGRTEAFF
TRBJ2-6 | . | . | 16 | TRBV9 | TGTGCCAGCACACCCCCCACAGGCTCTGGGGCCAACGTCCTGACTTTC | CASTPPTGSGANVLTF
TRBJ1-2 | . | . | 9 | TRBV20-1 | TGCAGTGCAGGGAGCGGCTACACCTTC | CSAGSGYTF
TRBJ1-4 | . | many | 11 | TRBV12-3/TRBV12-4 | TGTGCCAGCCTAGAGGAAGAAAAACTGTTTTTT | CASLEEEKLFF
TRBJ2-7 | . | many | 13 | TRBV7-9 | TGTGCCAGCAGCTCAGACAACTCCTACGAGCAGTACTTC | CASSSDNSYEQYF
TRBJ1-5 | . | many | 13 | TRBV6-1 | TGTGCCAGCAGTGAAGCGCCAAGGGGACCCCAGCATTTT | CASSEAPRGPQHF
TRBJ2-2 | . | many | 14 | TRBV19 | TGTGCCAGTAGTATAGGCCTAGCCGCCGGGGAGCTGTTTTTT | CASSIGLAAGELFF
TRBJ2-4 | TRBD1 | few | 14 | TRBV6-2/TRBV6-3 | TGTGCCAGCCTTTCCGGGACAGGGAAAAACATTCAGTACTTC | CASLSGTGKNIQYF
TRBJ2-2 | TRBD2 | few | 15 | TRBV6-2/TRBV6-3 | TGTGCCAGCAGTTACGAAGCGGGAAACACCGGGGAGCTGTTTTTT | CASSYEAGNTGELFF
TRBJ1-2 | . | many | 13 | TRBV20-1 | TGCAGTGCTAGGCTGGTCAGGAACTATGGCTACACCTTC | CSARLVRNYGYTF
TRBJ2-7 | . | . | 16 | TRBV19 | TGTGCCAGTAGCCGGGACACAATTTCCCCCTCCTACGAGCAGCACTTC | CASSRDTISPSYEQHF
TRBJ1-2 | . | many | 13 | TRBV2 | TGTGCCAGCAGTGAAAGGACTTTGCGGAGCTACACCTTC | CASSERTLRSYTF
TRBJ2-1 | . | many | 13 | TRBV7-2 | TGTGCCAGCAGCCGTCATTCGCCATATGAGCAGTTCTTC | CASSRHSPYEQFF
TRBJ2-3 | . | many | 14 | TRBV20-1 | TGCAGTGCTAGATCGGGCGGGAGCACAGATACGCAGTATTTT | CSARSGGSTDTQYF
TRBJ1-1 | . | many | 14 | TRBV20-1 | TGCAGTGCTACGGCAGGGAGCATGAACACTGAAGCTTTCTTT | CSATAGSMNTEAFF
TRBJ2-1 | TRBD2 | . | 17 | TRBV4-1 | TGCGCCAGCAGCCAAGAGGCGGGAGAGATATTCTACAATGAGCAGTTCTTC | CASSQEAGEIFYNEQFF
TRBJ2-5 | . | . | 14 | TRBV10-1 | TGCGCCAGCAGTGAACAAGGGATACAAGAGACCCAGTACTTC | CASSEQGIQETQYF
TRBJ2-2 | . | . | 13 | TRBV29-1 | TGCAGCGTTGACCCGGCGGACACCGGGGAGCTGTTTTTT | CSVDPADTGELFF
TRBJ2-5 | TRBD2 | many | 14 | TRBV7-8 | TGTGCCAGCAGACCCGGGGGGGAGGAAGAGACCCAGTACTTC | CASRPGGEEETQYF
TRBJ2-5 | TRBD1 | many | 13 | TRBV7-2 | TGTGCCCCGGGACAGGGGGCGCGAAAGACCCAGTACTTC | CAPGQGARKTQYF
TRBJ1-6 | TRBD1 | many | 15 | TRBV28 | TGTGCCAGCAGTTTTCGGGGCAGGGGGAGATCACCCCTCCACTTT | CASSFRGRGRSPLHF
TRBJ2-3 | TRBD2 | many | 15 | TRBV2 | TGTGCCAGCAGTCTGACTAGCGGGACTTCAGATACGCAGTATTTT | CASSLTSGTSDTQYF
TRBJ2-2 | . | . | 16 | TRBV18 | TGTGCCAGCATTCGGGCCGCCAAATCGAACACCGGGGAGCTGTTTTTT | CASIRAAKSNTGELFF
TRBJ2-1 | TRBD1 | many | 16 | TRBV20-1 | TGCAGTGCGAAGTTTACAGGGGGCACTCGGTACAATGAGCAGTTCTTC | CSAKFTGGTRYNEQFF
TRBJ2-2 | . | few | 16 | TRBV24-1 | TGTGCCACCAGTGATTTGAGGGTAGCGGACACCGGGGAGCTGTTTTTT | CATSDLRVADTGELFF
TRBJ2-7 | TRBD2 | . | 14 | TRBV18 | TGTGCCAGCTCATCGGACGGGGGGACCTACGAGCAGTACTTC | CASSSDGGTYEQYF
TRBJ2-1 | TRBD2 | . | 16 | TRBV9 | TGTGCCAGCAGCCCTTCCGGGACTAGCGGGAGCAATGAGCAGTTCTTC | CASSPSGTSGSNEQFF
TRBJ2-7 | . | once | 12 | TRBV12-3/TRBV12-4 | TGTGCCAGCAGTTCCACTAATAGGGAGCAGTACTTC | CASSSTNREQYF
TRBJ2-7 | . | many | 13 | TRBV3-1 | TGTGCCAGCAGCCAGGGAATCTCCTACGAGCAGTACTTC | CASSQGISYEQYF
TRBJ1-5 | . | many | 15 | TRBV7-2 | TGTGCCAGCAGCTTAGAGCCGCTGCTAAATCAGCCCCAGCATTTT | CASSLEPLLNQPQHF
TRBJ1-4 | TRBD1 | many | 13 | TRBV20-1 | TGCAGTGCTAGAGAAGGGGGCACTGAAAAACTGTTTTTT | CSAREGGTEKLFF
TRBJ2-1 | . | many | 17 | TRBV2 | TGTGCCAGCAGGGACTGGCTAGCTGGGAGCTCCTACAATGAGCAGTTCTTC | CASRDWLAGSSYNEQFF
TRBJ2-7 | TRBD2 | few | 14 | TRBV5-1 | TGCGCCAGCAGCTTGGAGCTAGCGGGAGGCGAGCAGTACTTC | CASSLELAGGEQYF
TRBJ2-1 | TRBD1 | many | 16 | TRBV24-1 | TGTGCCACCAGTGATTTCCCTGGGACAGGGATTGATGAGCAGTTCTTC | CATSDFPGTGIDEQFF
TRBJ1-5 | TRBD1 | . | 14 | TRBV6-1 | TGTGCCAGTACGGGGACAGGGTTCAACCAGCCCCAGCATTTT | CASTGTGFNQPQHF